This TCR beta chain was sequenced in a study of PD-L1 blockade in urothelial cancer. Overall study: A median blood sample held around 150,000 T cells and approximately 80,000 unique TCRs.

Points on this clone: The antigen is unknown.

Study findings and constraints: Patients with below-median pretreatment blood clonality survived longer.

After removal of 3 bases from V and 3 bases from J, the junction contained 6 bases not matched to a gene. Per germline, CDR1 KGHSH and CDR2 LQKENI. The CDR3 spans 18 residues. Sequencing used immunoSEQ multiplex PCR; TCRdb keeps in-frame clones, though not all of them. The sample yields some 51,000 clones, more than 75% seen once. This sample's time point: peripheral blood 6 weeks after treatment start. The clonotype was recovered from a man aged 60 to 75 with urothelial cancer. The sample was PBMCs, taken around atezolizumab (anti-PD-L1) treatment. This chain links TRBV18 with TRBJ2-4, with 15 bases identical to TRBD2. As DNA, the CDR3 is TGTGCCAGCTCACCCGGACTAGCGGGGGGGCTCGGCAAAAACATTCAGTACTTC. Amino acid sequence: CASSPGLAGGLGKNIQYF.